This TCR beta chain was profiled in a study of blood T cell repertoires in COVID-19. About the study: The United States, Italy and Spain supplied acute and convalescent COVID-19 samples. T cells, B-cell-depleted T cells, or PBMCs supplied cDNA or gDNA.

This clone was counted a few times. Per the original data handling: Reference gene primer amplification gave estimated nucleated cell counts. Only in-frame clones appear in the TCRdb table, and some are missing; sequencing was by immunoSEQ multiplex PCR. That table supplies the V and J calls and clone size; D and trimming were determined from the DNA. The data show about 310,000 clones, with roughly 91% seen just once and 1% held by the top ten. This sequence was found in a middle-aged man with active or convalescent COVID-19. The material sequenced was peripheral blood.

The CDR3 DNA sequence: TGCAGCGTCGTAATGGACAGGGGGCTTGAGCAGTACTTC. This encodes CSVVMDRGLEQYF. This rearrangement joins TRBV29-1 to TRBJ2-7, with 11 positions matching TRBD1. The CDR3 contains 13 residues. The V segment lost 6 bases and the J segment 7 bases; nucleotides outside the gene matches: 8. Germline CDR1 is SQVTM and CDR2 is ANQGSEA.